A single sample gave rise to the 6 T cell receptor beta chains below, sequenced in a study of graft-versus-host responses after intestinal transplantation. Some clones are missing from TCRdb's copy, which holds only in-frame ones; the method was immunoSEQ multiplex PCR. This table has roughly 99,000 clones, 86% appearing once. Sequenced material: PBMCs, taken 255 days after intestinal transplant. Every receptor here comes from a human patient who received an intestinal transplant, so some T cells may come from the graft donor.

The rearrangement joins TRBV11-2 to TRBJ1-4, with unresolved D. CDR3 size: 17 residues. V lost 2 bases, J lost 0 bases, and 13 bases lay in between. Germline CDR1 SGHAT, CDR2 FQNNGV. The CDR3 protein is CASSLTLGSATNEKLFF. In nucleotides, the CDR3 is TGTGCCAGCAGCTTAACCCTGGGGTCTGCAACTAATGAAAAACTGTTTTTT.

This clone was observed a few times. The chain links TRBV19 to TRBJ2-1; tentatively, D is TRBD2 (5 bases). This CDR3 has 16 residues. Germline CDR1 and CDR2: LNHDA and SQIVND (reference sequence). V lost 3 bases to trimming and J lost 8 bases, with 20 bases between them. The DNA of the CDR3 is TGTGCCAGTAGTATGCGTGCGGGCCCCGGTGGGCATGAGCAGTTCTTC. Residues: CASSMRAGPGGHEQFF.

This chain connects TRBV28 to TRBJ1-5; D remains ambiguous. CDR3 size: 17 residues. Germline CDR1 MDHEN, CDR2 SYDVKM. V dropped 2 bases and J dropped 4 bases, with 18 bases sitting between them. CDR3 DNA sequence: TGTGCCAGCAGTTTAGGCAATATTGAATATGGGAATCAGCCCCAGCATTTT. It codes for CASSLGNIEYGNQPQHF.

J is TRBJ1-5 and V is TRBV4-1; D gene unclear. CDR1 and CDR2 (germline): MGHRA, YSYEKL. This CDR3 has 15 residues. Trimming stripped 0 bases from V and 7 bases from J, with 13 bases between. CDR3 protein: CASSQEFGVGQPQHF. The CDR3 nucleotides are TGCGCCAGCAGCCAAGAATTTGGTGTTGGACAGCCCCAGCATTTT.

V is TRBV28 and J is TRBJ1-5, with D possibly matching TRBD1 (6 bases). The germline CDR1 and CDR2 sequences are MDHEN and SYDVKM. With 3 bases removed from V and 0 bases from J, the gap between germline ends came to 12 bases. This CDR3 is 16 amino acids long. DNA of the CDR3: TGTGCCAGCAGTTTGACGGGGGCCCATAGCAATCAGCCCCAGCATTTT. Protein product: CASSLTGAHSNQPQHF.

The rearrangement uses TRBV18 and TRBJ1-5; D ambiguous. The V gene's germline CDR1 is KGHSH and CDR2 LQKENI. The CDR3 sequence is 15 residues long. V was shortened by 1 base and J by 0 bases, with 7 bases between the two germline ends. The chain's CDR3 is CASSPQGFSNQPQHF. The CDR3 DNA sequence: TGTGCCAGCTCACCACAGGGTTTTAGCAATCAGCCCCAGCATTTT.